These T cell receptor beta chains were read from a single sample in a study of PD-1 blockade in classical Hodgkin lymphoma. Sequencing was performed with immunoSEQ multiplex PCR; in TCRdb, only in-frame clones are kept and a portion is missing. This sample has 30,000 to 35,000 clones, with 85% to 95% found just once. Source material: peripheral blood mononuclear cells (PBMCs). The receptors were gathered from a human donor with classical Hodgkin lymphoma. CDR3s leave out the opening cysteine and the closing phenylalanine or tryptophan.

V | CDR3
TRBV18 | ASSATGAVYEQY
TRBV5-5 | ASSYGGGRTGELF
TRBV2 | ASSEAPMQGPQF
TRBV18 | ASSRLGTGLPNEQF
TRBV28 | ASSYGRAYEQY
TRBV7-2 | ASILSRGAPGTQY
TRBV6-5 | ASSFPGWGEQF
TRBV29-1 | SVGRSGPYNEQF
TRBV18 | ASSLGQGNNSPLH
TRBV7-2 | ASSSTGVGYT
TRBV6-1 | ASSETAGGGEKLF
TRBV2 | ASRDMDSMNTEAF
TRBV28 | ASSSPRRRGYT
TRBV5-1 | ASSSGQVPWEQY
TRBV19 | ASSTKQGANRAEAF
TRBV7-8 | ASSLNRGQETQY
TRBV29-1 | SGVGANEQF
TRBV6-6 | ASSSLRTNEKLF
TRBV18 | ASSLGAGTQGNEQF
TRBV5-1 | ASSNVPGQGAYEQY
TRBV5-4 | ASGTANTGELF
TRBV28 | ASFSSGTEAF
TRBV7-2 | ASSPIGGPADTQY
TRBV27 | ASTIGGLRDRHTDTQY
TRBV7-9 | ASSVRTSGPLTYEQY
TRBV4-3 | ASSQDLGSGGYNEQF
TRBV5-6 | ASSTGVHYGYT
TRBV30 | AWSEGYYGYT
TRBV2 | ASNELSGETQY